Sequencing of this T cell receptor (beta chain) was carried out in a study of T-cell reconstitution after alpha-beta-depleted transplantation in children. Preparation of the TCRbeta library was carried out with unique molecular identifiers. From the PCR reads, TCRdb called clonotypes with MiXCR, one entry per CDR3 protein. The table shows approximately 240,000 distinct CDR3 sequences, with about a tenth occurring only once. This clonotype was counted at least ten times. Trimming removed 4 bases from V and 2 bases from J, with 15 bases in between. The CDR3 has 14 residues. Germline loops: CDR1 DFQATT, CDR2 SNEGSKA (reference sequence).

Source: PBMCs from the stem cell graft donor, taken from the stem cell graft. The source is a human donor who donated a stem cell graft to a child with acute lymphoblastic leukemia. The genes are TRBV20-1 and TRBJ2-7; D might be TRBD1 (6 bases). CDR3 sequence reads: CSANSGQRPYEQYF. DNA for the CDR3: TGCAGTGCTAATTCCGGACAGCGCCCCTACGAGCAGTACTTC.